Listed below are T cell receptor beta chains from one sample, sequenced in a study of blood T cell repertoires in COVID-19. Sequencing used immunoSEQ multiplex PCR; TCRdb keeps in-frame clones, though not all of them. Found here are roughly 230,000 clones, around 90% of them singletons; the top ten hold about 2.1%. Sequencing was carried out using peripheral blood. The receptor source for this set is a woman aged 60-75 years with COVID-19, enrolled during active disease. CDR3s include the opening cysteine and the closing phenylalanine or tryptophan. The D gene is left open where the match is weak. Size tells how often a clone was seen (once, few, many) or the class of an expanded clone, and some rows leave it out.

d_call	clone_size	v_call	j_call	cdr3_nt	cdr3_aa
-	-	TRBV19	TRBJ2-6	TGTGCCAGTAAGGACAGCTTCTCTGGGGCCAACGTCCTGACTTTC	CASKDSFSGANVLTF
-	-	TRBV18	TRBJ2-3	TGTGCCAGCTCACCAAGCCACGAGCTAGCAGCCGATACGCAGTATTTT	CASSPSHELAADTQYF
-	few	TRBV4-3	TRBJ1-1	TGCGCCAGCAGCCCCATGGGCCAGGGCGGCACTGAAGCTTTCTTT	CASSPMGQGGTEAFF
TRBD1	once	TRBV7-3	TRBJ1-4	TGTGCCAGCAGCCCAACAGGGGCAACTAATGAAAAACTGTTTTTT	CASSPTGATNEKLFF
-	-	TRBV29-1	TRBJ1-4	TGCAGCGTTGAGGGAGGTGAAAAACTGTTTTTT	CSVEGGEKLFF
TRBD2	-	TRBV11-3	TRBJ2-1	TGTGCCAGCAGCCCCGGGGCGGGGGGGTACAATGAGCAGTTCTTC	CASSPGAGGYNEQFF
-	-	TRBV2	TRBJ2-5	TGTGCCAGCAGTGAAGATAGCGGCCAAGAGACCCAGTACTTC	CASSEDSGQETQYF
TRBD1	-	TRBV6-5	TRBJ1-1	TGTGCCAGCAGTTACTCGACAGGGGCGAACACTGAAGCTTTCTTT	CASSYSTGANTEAFF
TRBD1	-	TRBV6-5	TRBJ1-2	TGTGCCAGCAGCCAAGGACAGGGGACCAACTATGGCTACACCTTC	CASSQGQGTNYGYTF
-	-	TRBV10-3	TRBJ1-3	TGTGCCACGAATGAGGTCGGCGGGTATCGAAACACCATATATTTT	CATNEVGGYRNTIYF
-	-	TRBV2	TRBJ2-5	TGTGCCAGCGTTCGAGCGCAACAGGGGACCCAGTACTTC	CASVRAQQGTQYF
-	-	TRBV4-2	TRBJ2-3	TGTGCCAGCAGCCCGACGCCCCAGAGGGGGGGGGATACGCAGTATTTT	CASSPTPQRGGDTQYF
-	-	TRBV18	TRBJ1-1	TGTGCCAGCTCACCAGGGGGGGCGGTGAACACTGAAGCTTTCTTT	CASSPGGAVNTEAFF
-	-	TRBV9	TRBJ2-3	TGTGCCAGCAGCCCTAGGGGGCGGGGGGGCACAGATACGCAGTATTTT	CASSPRGRGGTDTQYF
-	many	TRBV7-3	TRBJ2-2	TGTGCCAGCAGCCTGACAAGGAACACCGGGGAGCTGTTTTTT	CASSLTRNTGELFF
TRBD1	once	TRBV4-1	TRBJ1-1	TGCGCCAGCCGCACCACAGGGGGCACTGAAGCTTTCTTT	CASRTTGGTEAFF
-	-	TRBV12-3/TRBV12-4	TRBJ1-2	TGTGCCAGCAGTTTCGGGGCTAACTATGGCTACACCTTC	CASSFGANYGYTF
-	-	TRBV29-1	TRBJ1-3	TGCAGCGTTGGCCGGACGACTAAGGACACCATATATTTT	CSVGRTTKDTIYF
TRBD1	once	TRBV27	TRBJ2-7	TGTGCCAGCAGTTTCCGCGGGACAGGGGACCACGAGCAGTACTTC	CASSFRGTGDHEQYF
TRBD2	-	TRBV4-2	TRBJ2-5	TGTGCCAGCAGCCAAGCACTAGCGGGGGGAGGGGAGCAAGAGACCCAGTACTTC	CASSQALAGGGEQETQYF
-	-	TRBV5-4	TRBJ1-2	TGTGCCAGCAGCTTACAGGGCCAAGGTAGCTATGGCTACACCTTC	CASSLQGQGSYGYTF
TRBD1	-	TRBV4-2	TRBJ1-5	TGTGCCAGCAGCCGCGGGACAGGGAGGGTTAGCAATCAGCCCCAGCATTTT	CASSRGTGRVSNQPQHF
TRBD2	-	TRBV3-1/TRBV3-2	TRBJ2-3	TGTGCCAGCAGCCACGTAGCGGGTGCGACAGATACGCAGTATTTT	CASSHVAGATDTQYF
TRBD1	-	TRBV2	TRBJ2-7	TGTGCCAGCAGTGAACTAGGGGGCGCAGTCTACGAGCAGTACTTC	CASSELGGAVYEQYF
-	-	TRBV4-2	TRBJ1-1	TGTGCCAGCAGCCAAGATCGGGTGGACACTGAAGCTTTCTTT	CASSQDRVDTEAFF
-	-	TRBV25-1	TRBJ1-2	TGTGCCAGCATCGCTCGGGGGGGCGGGGATGGCTACACCTTC	CASIARGGGDGYTF
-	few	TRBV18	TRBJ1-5	TGTGCCAGCTCGTCGCTCGGGAGGGATCAGCCCCAGCATTTT	CASSSLGRDQPQHF
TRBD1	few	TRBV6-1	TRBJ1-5	TGTGCCAGCAGTGAAGGTCTGCACAGGGGGGATTTT	CASSEGLHRGDF
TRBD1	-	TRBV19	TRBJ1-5	TGTGCCAGTAGTATAACAGGGGTAGGGCCCCAGCATTTT	CASSITGVGPQHF